The 3 T cell receptor beta chains below come from one sample, sequenced in a study of shared clonotypes between healthy human individuals. TCRdb keeps only in-frame clones here, not all; method: immunoSEQ multiplex PCR. Here the sample spans about 960,000 clones, less than 85% being singletons. Sequencing input: memory CD4+ T cells sorted from blood. Documented subset: CD45RA-negative fraction. These receptors all come from a man younger than 30 in good health.

The rearrangement joins TRBV4-1 to TRBJ2-1, with 13 bases that match TRBD2. The CDR3 is 16 residues long. The germline V gene has CDR1 MGHRA and CDR2 YSYEKL. V gave up 2 bases and J gave up 4 bases; unmatched junction bases: 2. The CDR3 DNA sequence: TGCGCCAGCAGCCAAAAACTAGCGGGAGGGTACAATGAGCAGTTCTTC. It encodes CASSQKLAGGYNEQFF.

The J gene is TRBJ2-1, the V gene TRBV7-6; the D is unclear. Trimming removed 4 bases at V and 6 bases at J, with 10 bases between. Germline V gene lookup returns CDR1 SGHVS and CDR2 FNYEAQ. There are 13 residues in the CDR3. CDR3 nucleotides: TGTGCCAGCAGCTCTCAGGTGGCCAATGAGCAGTTCTTC. Protein sequence: CASSSQVANEQFF. Based on the CDR3 plus reference TRBV7-6 and TRBJ2-1, the full variable domain is GAGVSQSPRYKVTKRGQDVALRCDPISGHVSLYWYRQALGQGPEFLTYFNYEAQQDKSGLPNDRFSAERPEGSISTLTIQRTEQRDSAMYRCASSSQVANEQFFGPGTRLTVL.

As DNA, the CDR3 is TGTGCCAGCAGCTGGGGACAGAACACTGAAGCTTTCTTT. Protein product: CASSWGQNTEAFF. The chain combines TRBV5-5 with TRBJ1-1, with a weak D call TRBD1 (6 bases). V was pared by 3 bases and J by 1 base, with 7 bases between. CDR1 and CDR2 from the germline V gene are SGHKS and YYEKEE (reference sequence). The CDR3 spans 13 residues.